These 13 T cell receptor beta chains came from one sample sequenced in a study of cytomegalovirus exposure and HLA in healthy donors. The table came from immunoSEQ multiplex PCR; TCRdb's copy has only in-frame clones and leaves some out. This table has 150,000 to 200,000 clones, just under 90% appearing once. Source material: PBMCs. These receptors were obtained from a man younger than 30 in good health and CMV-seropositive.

The DNA of the CDR3 is TGCGCCAGCAGATCCTATTTGTGGGAGCAGTACTTC. Protein: CASRSYLWEQYF. The gene calls are TRBV5-1 and TRBJ2-7; D not resolved. CDR3 length: 12 residues. The V end lost 5 bases, the J end lost 7 bases, and 13 bases lay between the germline ends. Germline loops: CDR1 SGHRS, CDR2 YFSETQ.

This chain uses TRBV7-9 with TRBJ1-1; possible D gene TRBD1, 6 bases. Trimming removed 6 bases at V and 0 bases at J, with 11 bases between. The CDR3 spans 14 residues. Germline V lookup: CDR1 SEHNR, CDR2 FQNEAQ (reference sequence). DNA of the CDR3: TGTGCCAGCAGAGGAGACAGGCTGAACACTGAAGCTTTCTTT. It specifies CASRGDRLNTEAFF.

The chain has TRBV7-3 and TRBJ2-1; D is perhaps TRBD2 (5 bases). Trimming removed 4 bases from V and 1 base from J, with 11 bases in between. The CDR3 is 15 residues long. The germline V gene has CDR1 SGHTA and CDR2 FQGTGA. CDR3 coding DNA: TGTGCCAGCAGCTCCAGCGGATATTCCTACAATGAGCAGTTCTTC. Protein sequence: CASSSSGYSYNEQFF.

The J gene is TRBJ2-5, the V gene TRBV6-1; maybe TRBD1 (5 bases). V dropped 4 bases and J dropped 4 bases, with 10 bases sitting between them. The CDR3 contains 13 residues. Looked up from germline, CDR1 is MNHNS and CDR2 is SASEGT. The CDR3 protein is CASSAQEAETQYF. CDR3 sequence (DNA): TGTGCCAGCAGTGCACAGGAAGCAGAGACCCAGTACTTC.

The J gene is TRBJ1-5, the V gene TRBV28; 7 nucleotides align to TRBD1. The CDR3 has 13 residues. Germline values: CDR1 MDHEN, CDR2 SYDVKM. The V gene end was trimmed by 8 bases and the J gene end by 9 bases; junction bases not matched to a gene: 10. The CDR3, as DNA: TGTGCCAGCTCAGCGACAGGGCCCGGGCCCCAGCATTTT. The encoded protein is CASSATGPGPQHF.

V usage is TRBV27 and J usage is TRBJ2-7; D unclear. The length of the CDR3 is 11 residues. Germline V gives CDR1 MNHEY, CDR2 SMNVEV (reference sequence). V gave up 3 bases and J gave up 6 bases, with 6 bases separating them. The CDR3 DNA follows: TGTGCCAGCAGTTTTCTAGGCGAGCAGTACTTC. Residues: CASSFLGEQYF.

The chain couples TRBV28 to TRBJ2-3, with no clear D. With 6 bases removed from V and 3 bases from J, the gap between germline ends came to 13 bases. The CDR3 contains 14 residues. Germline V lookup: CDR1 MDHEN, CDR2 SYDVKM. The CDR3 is CASSLGSLTDTQYF. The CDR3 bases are TGTGCCAGCAGCCTGGGCAGTCTGACAGATACGCAGTATTTT. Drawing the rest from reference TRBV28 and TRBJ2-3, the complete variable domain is DVKVTQSSRYLVKRTGEKVFLECVQDMDHENMFWYRQDPGLGLRLIYFSYDVKMKEKGDIPEGYSVSREKKERFSLILESASTNQTSMYLCASSLGSLTDTQYFGPGTRLTVL.

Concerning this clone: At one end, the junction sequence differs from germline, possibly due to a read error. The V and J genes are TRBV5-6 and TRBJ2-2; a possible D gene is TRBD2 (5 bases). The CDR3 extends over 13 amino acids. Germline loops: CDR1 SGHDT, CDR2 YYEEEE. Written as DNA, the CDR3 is TGTGCCAGCAGCCCGGGCGTAACCGGGGAGCTGTTTTTC. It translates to CASSPGVTGELFF.

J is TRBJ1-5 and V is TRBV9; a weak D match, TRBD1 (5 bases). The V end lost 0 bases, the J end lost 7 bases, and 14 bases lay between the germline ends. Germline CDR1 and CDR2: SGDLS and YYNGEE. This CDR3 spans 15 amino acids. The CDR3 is CASSVDGERGQPQHF. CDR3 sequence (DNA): TGTGCCAGCAGCGTAGATGGGGAAAGGGGCCAGCCCCAGCATTTT.

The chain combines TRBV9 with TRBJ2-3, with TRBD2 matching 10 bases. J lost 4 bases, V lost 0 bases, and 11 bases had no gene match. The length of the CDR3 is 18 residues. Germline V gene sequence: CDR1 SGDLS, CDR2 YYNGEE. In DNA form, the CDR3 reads TGTGCCAGCAGCGTAGGTTCTAGCGGGAGTATGAGGGCAGATACGCAGTATTTT. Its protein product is CASSVGSSGSMRADTQYF.

The CDR3 loop is CASSFTRVDEQFF. The CDR3 nucleotides read TGTGCCAGCAGTTTTACCAGGGTCGATGAGCAGTTCTTC. The chain carries TRBV28 and TRBJ2-1; D may be TRBD1 (5 bases). Germline V lookup: CDR1 MDHEN, CDR2 SYDVKM. Trimming stripped 3 bases from V and 8 bases from J, with 11 bases between. The CDR3 extends over 13 amino acids.

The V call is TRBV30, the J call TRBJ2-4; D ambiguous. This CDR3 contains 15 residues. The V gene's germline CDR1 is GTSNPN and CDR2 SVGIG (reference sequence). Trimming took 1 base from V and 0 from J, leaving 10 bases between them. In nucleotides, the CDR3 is TGTGCCTGGAGTGGGCTACAGCTAGCCAAAAACATTCAGTACTTC. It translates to CAWSGLQLAKNIQYF.

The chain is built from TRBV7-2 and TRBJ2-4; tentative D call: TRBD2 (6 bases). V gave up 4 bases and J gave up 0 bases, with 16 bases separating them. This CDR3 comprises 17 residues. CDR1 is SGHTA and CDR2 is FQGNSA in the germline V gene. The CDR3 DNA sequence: TGTGCCAGCAGCTCTTTGGTGTGGGGACTAGCCAAAAACATTCAGTACTTC. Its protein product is CASSSLVWGLAKNIQYF.